This TCR beta chain was captured by sequencing in a study of control samples from healthy donors and cancer patients. The germline V gene encodes CDR1 DFQATT and CDR2 SNEGSKA (reference sequence). This CDR3 comprises 10 residues. Sequenced by immunoSEQ multiplex PCR; TCRdb stores in-frame clones only, minus some. The data show around 14,000 clones, roughly 80% seen once. Worth noting for this clone: Compared with germline, one end of the junction differs, possibly owing to a read error.

This sequence was found in a female donor with lung cancer. Sequencing was done on a sample of formalin-fixed, paraffin-embedded tissue. The V and J genes are TRBV20-1 and TRBJ1-2, with 9 bases aligning to TRBD1. The DNA for the CDR3 is TGCAGTGCGGGACAGGGAGTGAAGTCCTTC. It translates to CSAGQGVKSF.